One and the same sample provided the 11 T cell receptor beta chains below, sequenced in a study of early T cells in non-severe SARS-CoV-2 infection. TCRdb re-called the 5' RACE reads with MiXCR, one entry per CDR3 protein. The data hold approximately 52,000 distinct CDR3 sequences, with just over 8% observed a single time. Sequenced: whole blood. The source of these receptors is an adult who was a healthcare worker with PCR-confirmed SARS-CoV-2 infection or an uninfected control (not recorded which).

J is TRBJ1-1 and V is TRBV12-3 or TRBV12-4; D might be TRBD1 (5 bases). The CDR3 is made up of 13 amino acids. Trimming pared 5 bases from V and 4 bases from J, leaving 11 bases between. As DNA, the CDR3 is TGTGCCAGCAGTCCCCAGGGATTCACTGAAGCTTTCTTT. Its protein is CASSPQGFTEAFF.

In this sample, this clonotype turned up a few times. The chain has TRBV7-6 and TRBJ2-3; D remains unclear. V was trimmed by 5 bases and J by 3 bases, leaving 6 bases between them. The germline V gene encodes CDR1 SGHVS and CDR2 FNYEAQ. This CDR3 is 12 amino acids long. The CDR3 coding sequence is TGTGCCAGCAGCCCCCAGACAGATACGCAGTATTTT. It translates to CASSPQTDTQYF.

The table lists this clonotype with many counts. The J gene is TRBJ1-2, the V gene TRBV24-1; 7 nucleotides align to TRBD1. CDR1 is KGHDR, CDR2 SFDVKD, per germline. The CDR3 length is 16 residues. The V segment lost 4 bases and the J segment 8 bases; nucleotides outside the gene matches: 15. In DNA form, the CDR3 reads TGTGCCACCAGTGACCCCACGGCAGGGGGTGATGGAGGCTACACCTTC. This sequence encodes CATSDPTAGGDGGYTF.

This clonotype appeared a few times. This rearrangement joins TRBV5-1 to TRBJ2-3; 13 bases map to TRBD2. V lost 4 bases, J lost 4 bases, and 3 bases stayed unmatched. The germline V gene encodes CDR1 SGHRS and CDR2 YFSETQ. The length of the CDR3 is 15 residues. The DNA of the CDR3 is TGCGCCAGCAGCGCCGGGACTAGCGGGGCAGATACGCAGTATTTT. It codes for CASSAGTSGADTQYF.

This clonotype was detected many times. This sequence joins TRBV11-2 and TRBJ2-3; D is unclear. V gave up 5 bases and J gave up 0 bases, with 15 bases separating them. The CDR3 is 16 residues long. Per germline, CDR1 SGHAT and CDR2 FQNNGV. The CDR3 sequence: CASSLPPDSSTDTQYF. CDR3 bases: TGTGCCAGCAGCCTCCCCCCGGATTCTAGCACAGATACGCAGTATTTT.

About this clonotype itself: The junction shows a germline mismatch at one end, possibly a read error. The CDR3 sequence: CASRPGTGSTNAF. The CDR3 DNA reads as TGTGCCAGCAGGCCCGGGACAGGGTCTACGAACGCCTTC. This chain connects TRBV6-5 to TRBJ1-2; 9 bases are shared with TRBD1. The V gene's germline CDR1 is MNHEY and CDR2 SVGAGI. The CDR3 length is 13 residues.

The CDR3 bases are TGTGCCAGCAGTTTGCAGGGAGGGCGTGAGCAGTACTTC. It is translated as CASSLQGGREQYF. The chain has TRBV28 and TRBJ2-7; 7 bases map to TRBD2. CDR1 and CDR2 (germline): MDHEN, SYDVKM. Trimming removed 3 bases from V and 7 bases from J; junction bases left unmatched: 6. The CDR3 runs 13 residues.

This clonotype showed up many times. This sequence joins TRBV3-1 and TRBJ2-7; D not resolved. V was trimmed by 2 bases and J by 6 bases, leaving 8 bases between them. The CDR3 totals 12 residues. Germline CDR1 LGHDT, CDR2 YNNKEL (reference sequence). The CDR3 spells CASSQKVREQYF. The CDR3 DNA sequence: TGTGCCAGCAGCCAAAAAGTGCGCGAGCAGTACTTC.

V is TRBV29-1 and J is TRBJ1-5; D remains ambiguous. The V and J ends lost 4 bases and 6 bases respectively, with 13 bases between them. This CDR3 is built from 13 residues. CDR1 and CDR2 (germline): SQVTM, ANQGSEA. This chain's CDR3 is CSVVRQAGQPQHF. The CDR3 region has the DNA TGCAGCGTTGTTCGGCAGGCGGGTCAGCCCCAGCATTTT.

This clonotype occurred a few times. V gene TRBV20-1 combines with J gene TRBJ1-6; D ambiguous. The CDR3 is 13 residues long. Germline loops: CDR1 DFQATT, CDR2 SNEGSKA (reference sequence). Trimming cost V 0 bases and J 5 bases, with 5 bases left between them. The CDR3 spells CSARDHDNSPLHF. In DNA form, the CDR3 reads TGCAGTGCTAGAGATCATGATAATTCACCCCTCCACTTT.

This clonotype has more than one count but fewer than ten. The chain uses TRBV28 and TRBJ2-5, with a possible D match to TRBD1 (6 bases). CDR1 and CDR2 from the germline V gene are MDHEN and SYDVKM. Trimming shortened V by 1 base and J by 3 bases, and 27 bases separated the two germline ends. This CDR3 has 20 residues. The CDR3: CASSLYPSPRQGLGEETQYF. CDR3 coding DNA: TGTGCCAGCAGTTTATACCCATCCCCGAGGCAGGGGCTCGGAGAAGAGACCCAGTACTTC.